This T cell receptor beta chain emerged from a study of blood T cell repertoires in COVID-19. Sequencing used immunoSEQ multiplex PCR; TCRdb keeps in-frame clones, though not all of them. The table records hundreds of thousands of clones, over 75% of them present only once. Germline V CDR1 and CDR2: SGHAT, FQDESV (reference sequence). The CDR3 totals 15 residues. V was pared by 4 bases and J by 4 bases, with 4 bases of the junction left unmatched. The J gene is TRBJ2-7, the V gene TRBV11-1, with 13 bases aligning to TRBD2. The sample consisted of peripheral blood. The receptor was isolated from a woman in her twenties or thirties with acute or convalescent COVID-19. CDR3 sequence (DNA): TGTGCCAGCAGCTGGACTAGCGGGAGTACTTACGAGCAGTACTTC. This codes for CASSWTSGSTYEQYF.